The 3 T cell receptor beta chains in this list originate from one sample, sequenced in a study of T cells in Graves' hyperthyroidism and ophthalmopathy. RNA transcripts served as the template for amplifying TCR beta CDR3 regions. A first-round RT-PCR of the TCR CDR3 used the HTBI primer set. Using its own MiXCR run on the multiplex PCR reads, TCRdb lists one record per CDR3 protein. The data hold about 590,000 distinct CDR3 sequences, with around 16% observed a single time. The sample taken for sequencing was blood. Source of these receptors: a woman aged 25 to 39 with Graves' hyperthyroidism.

This clonotype was seen repeatedly, ten times or more. The chain employs TRBV11-2 and TRBJ2-5; D is perhaps TRBD2 (6 bases). The CDR3 totals 21 residues. Per the germline V gene, CDR1 is SGHAT and CDR2 is FQNNGV. The V end lost 2 bases, the J end lost 0 bases, and 28 bases lay between the germline ends. This CDR3 reads CASSLTLGRDYFAGNQETQYF. CDR3 sequence (DNA): TGTGCCAGCAGCTTAACGTTGGGGCGGGATTATTTTGCGGGGAACCAAGAGACCCAGTACTTC.

At least ten counts were recorded for this clonotype. The J gene is TRBJ2-1, the V gene TRBV2; D perhaps matches TRBD1 (6 bases). V shed 3 bases and J shed 7 bases, with 10 bases lying between them. Germline CDR1 is SNHLY and CDR2 is FYNNEI. This CDR3 region has 13 residues. CDR3: CASSEDQGNEQFF. Written as DNA, the CDR3 is TGTGCCAGCAGTGAGGACCAGGGGAATGAGCAGTTCTTC.

The sample holds many counts of this clonotype. V is TRBV29-1 and J is TRBJ2-1, with D maybe TRBD2 (6 bases). The CDR3 runs 17 residues. Per the germline V gene, CDR1 is SQVTM and CDR2 is ANQGSEA. V lost 7 bases and J lost 2, with 24 bases in between. As DNA, the CDR3 is TGCAGCGCCTCCGGGACGCTCTACCGGGGGACCTACAATGAGCAGTTCTTC. Translated, it gives CSASGTLYRGTYNEQFF.